This entry features one T cell receptor (beta chain) sequence. This sample was taken from a study of blood T cell repertoires in COVID-19. Source study methods: Researchers report that nucleated cell counts were estimated from reference gene primer amplification. TCRdb's copy holds only in-frame clones and misses some; the assay was immunoSEQ multiplex PCR. V, J and clone size are taken as reported in that table, and D and trimming were inferred from the DNA itself. The sample contains 300,000 to 450,000 clones, approximately 80% of which appear only once. This CDR3 has 16 amino acids. Germline CDR1 reads KGHSH; CDR2 reads LQKENI. Trimming took off 3 bases at V and 3 bases at J, with 15 bases between the two ends.

The TCR was taken from a human donor with acute or convalescent COVID-19. The donor label of this sample is uncertain. V gene TRBV18 combines with J gene TRBJ1-5, with D perhaps matching TRBD1 (5 bases). Sequenced material: peripheral blood. CDR3 DNA sequence: TGTGCCAGCTCACCGACGGCAGGGACTGCCAATCAGCCCCAGCATTTT. This encodes CASSPTAGTANQPQHF. The variable domain in full, completed from reference TRBV18 and TRBJ1-5, reads NAGVMQNPRHLVRRRGQEARLRCSPMKGHSHVYWYRQLPEEGLKFMVYLQKENIIDESGMPKERFSAEFPKEGPSILRIQQVVRGDSAAYFCASSPTAGTANQPQHFGDGTRLSIL.